This TCR beta chain comes out of a study of cytomegalovirus exposure and HLA in healthy donors. The CDR3 is 16 amino acids. With 6 bases removed from V and 1 base from J, the gap between germline ends came to 14 bases. Germline V gene lookup returns CDR1 SGHNT and CDR2 YYREEE (reference sequence). The PCR contained 60 Vbeta and 13 Jbeta primers. Original processing methods: In a later analysis, around 87 million unique TCR beta chains included roughly 11 million shared by two or more donors. Repertoires were generated with immunoSEQ multiplex PCR, while TCRdb's copy carries only in-frame clones and drops some. That table gives V, J and clone size, and the DNA gave D and trimming. Of some 92,000 clones listed, approximately 72% are singletons. Only one count was recorded for this clone.

The chain links TRBV5-4 to TRBJ1-6; D ambiguous. Sequences were obtained from PBMCs. The receptor was isolated from a man aged 18-30 years in good health and CMV-seropositive. Written as DNA, the CDR3 is TGTGCCAGCACGAATTACGGGAGGTCCTATAATTCACCCCTCCACTTT. It specifies CASTNYGRSYNSPLHF.